A single sample gave rise to the 20 T cell receptor beta chains below, sequenced in a study of control samples from healthy donors and cancer patients. Data came from immunoSEQ multiplex PCR; TCRdb stores just in-frame clones and leaves some out. Of about 130,000 clones listed, roughly 90% were seen once; the top ten hold 3% to 3.5%. The sequencing sample was made of blood. Source of these receptors: a man in his fifties in good health.

The chain employs TRBV27 and TRBJ1-1; D call uncertain. This CDR3 contains 15 residues. CDR1 and CDR2 (germline): MNHEY, SMNVEV (reference sequence). The V gene lost 5 bases and the J gene lost 5 bases, with 18 bases spanning the gap. CDR3 residues: CASSPLFPAGTEAFF. As DNA, the CDR3 is TGTGCCAGCAGTCCCCTTTTCCCCGCTGGGACTGAAGCTTTCTTT.

There are a few counts of this clone. V and J are TRBV28 and TRBJ2-7; D unclear. The CDR3 loop spans 14 amino acids. Per the germline V gene, CDR1 is MDHEN and CDR2 is SYDVKM. V lost 3 bases and J lost 7, with 16 bases in between. The CDR3 DNA sequence: TGTGCCAGCAGTTTTAGGGCGGCTCTTTTGGAGCAGTACTTC. This gives the protein CASSFRAALLEQYF.

This clone has a handful of counts. The V call is TRBV5-4, the J call TRBJ1-2; D gene uncertain. Germline CDR1 is SGHNT and CDR2 is YYREEE (reference sequence). V dropped 2 bases and J dropped 2 bases, with 10 bases sitting between them. The CDR3 sequence is 14 residues long. CDR3 amino acids: CASSLRGGNYGYTF. CDR3 nucleotides: TGTGCCAGCAGCTTACGTGGAGGGAACTATGGCTACACCTTC.

The rearrangement joins TRBV3-1 (or the pseudogene TRBV3-2) to TRBJ2-3; 7 bases are a match to TRBD1. Germline-derived CDR1 and CDR2 are LGHDT and YNNKEL (reference sequence). The CDR3 length is 14 residues. V lost 4 bases, J lost 8 bases, and 9 bases stayed unmatched. CDR3 protein: CASSPGTALGTQYF. As DNA, the CDR3 is TGTGCCAGCAGCCCCGGGACAGCCTTAGGTACGCAGTATTTT.

CDR3: CAWSGYGEQYF. The CDR3 DNA reads TGTGCCTGGAGTGGGTACGGCGAGCAGTACTTC. The rearrangement links TRBV30 to TRBJ2-7, with D hard to call. CDR1 is GTSNPN and CDR2 is SVGIG in the germline V gene (reference sequence). CDR3 length equals 11 residues. The V end lost 1 base, the J end lost 6 bases, and 7 bases lay between the germline ends.

A remark on this clone: This specimen includes other DNA sequences encoding the same CDR3. This chain connects TRBV20-1 to TRBJ1-2; TRBD1 is a possible D gene (5 bases). There are 11 residues in the CDR3. CDR1 and CDR2 (germline): DFQATT, SNEGSKA (reference sequence). The V and J ends lost 2 bases and 4 bases respectively, with 5 bases between them. In nucleotides, the CDR3 is TGCAGTGCTAGAAGGGGCTATGGCTACACCTTC. This encodes CSARRGYGYTF.

This chain connects TRBV11-2 to TRBJ1-1; 8 bases align to TRBD1. Trimming removed 5 bases from V and 3 bases from J; junction bases left unmatched: 8. CDR3 length: 15 residues. CDR1 SGHAT and CDR2 FQNNGV come from the germline V gene. CDR3 loop: CASSPGGTLYTEAFF. In nucleotides, the CDR3 is TGTGCCAGCAGCCCAGGGGGCACACTGTACACTGAAGCTTTCTTT.

This sequence joins TRBV28 and TRBJ2-7, with 11 bases fitting TRBD1. V shed 7 bases and J 4 bases; nucleotides not matched to a gene: 12. This CDR3 comprises 16 residues. Per germline, CDR1 MDHEN and CDR2 SYDVKM. CDR3 nucleotides: TGTGCCAGCACCACCATCGGGACAGGGGGTTGGTACGAGCAGTACTTC. Encoded protein: CASTTIGTGGWYEQYF.

The chain carries TRBV19 and TRBJ1-6; maybe TRBD1 (5 bases). The CDR3 runs to 15 residues. Trimming removed 5 bases from V and 8 bases from J, with 16 bases in between. From germline, CDR1 is LNHDA and CDR2 SQIVND (reference sequence). The CDR3: CASSPGHSGYSPLHF. DNA for the CDR3: TGTGCCAGTAGTCCCGGACATTCTGGCTATTCACCCCTCCACTTT. Full variable domain (remainder filled in from reference TRBV19 and TRBJ1-6): DGGITQSPKYLFRKEGQNVTLSCEQNLNHDAMYWYRQDPGQGLRLIYYSQIVNDFQKGDIAEGYSVSREKKESFPLTVTSAQKNPTAFYLCASSPGHSGYSPLHFGNGTRLTVT.

The V call is TRBV24-1, the J call TRBJ2-7; TRBD1 matches at 7 bases. J gave up 6 bases and V 3 bases, and 4 bases lay outside the gene matches. Germline assignment: CDR1 KGHDR and CDR2 SFDVKD. The length of the CDR3 is 13 residues. The CDR3 DNA reads TGTGCCACCAGTGATACAGGGGTCGGCGAGCAGTACTTC. Residues: CATSDTGVGEQYF.

J is TRBJ1-5 and V is TRBV28; 7 nucleotides line up with TRBD1. The CDR3 sequence is 14 residues long. The V segment lost 6 bases and the J segment 4 bases; nucleotides outside the gene matches: 6. Germline V gene sequence: CDR1 MDHEN, CDR2 SYDVKM. As DNA, the CDR3 is TGTGCCAGCAGCCTCGGGACAGCTAATCAGCCCCAGCATTTT. As protein: CASSLGTANQPQHF.

This chain uses TRBV6-6 with TRBJ1-2, with 8 bases lining up with TRBD1. Unmatched junction bases numbered 15, after V lost 5 bases and J lost 4 bases. Germline CDR1 and CDR2: MNHNY and SVGAGI (reference sequence). The CDR3 is 17 amino acids. CDR3 nucleotides: TGTGCCAGCAGTCGGAACGCCCCTACACAGGGGGGCTATGGCTACACCTTC. It codes for CASSRNAPTQGGYGYTF.

A single count supports this clone. This sequence joins TRBV5-1 and TRBJ2-5; no definite D call. CDR1 and CDR2 from the germline V gene are SGHRS and YFSETQ. The CDR3 is 14 residues long. Trimming removed 3 bases at V and 1 base at J, with 10 bases between. CDR3 nucleotides: TGCGCCAGCAGCTGGGATTCGGGCCAAGAGACCCAGTACTTC. This sequence encodes CASSWDSGQETQYF.

The chain couples TRBV7-3 to TRBJ2-3; D is unresolved. With 5 bases removed from V and 0 bases from J, the gap between germline ends came to 6 bases. This CDR3 is 13 amino acids long. The germline V gene encodes CDR1 SGHTA and CDR2 FQGTGA. CDR3 in amino acids: CASSEDSTDTQYF. CDR3 coding DNA: TGTGCCAGCAGCGAGGACAGCACAGATACGCAGTATTTT.

CDR3 sequence reads: CTSSPETSGGVTDTQYF. DNA for the CDR3: TGCACCAGCAGCCCAGAGACTAGCGGGGGGGTCACAGATACGCAGTATTTT. The V call is TRBV1, the J call TRBJ2-3; no DNA check was done on the table's D call, TRBD2. TRBV1 is shown as a pseudogene. The CDR3 sequence is 17 residues long.

The rearrangement joins TRBV3-1 (or the pseudogene TRBV3-2) to TRBJ2-2; D remains ambiguous. There are 13 residues in the CDR3. Trimming shortened V by 2 bases and J by 5 bases, and 6 bases separated the two germline ends. Germline-derived CDR1 and CDR2 are LGHDT and YNNKEL (reference sequence). CDR3 sequence (DNA): TGTGCCAGCAGCCAAACAGAGACCGGGGAGCTGTTTTTT. Translated: CASSQTETGELFF.

CDR3 DNA sequence: TGTGCCAGCAGCGAGAGGACAGGGAACACTGAAGCTTTCTTT. Amino acid sequence: CASSERTGNTEAFF. This chain uses TRBV9 with TRBJ1-1; TRBD1 matches 7 bases. The CDR3 runs 14 residues. Germline values: CDR1 SGDLS, CDR2 YYNGEE. J lost 1 base, V lost 3 bases, and 3 bases had no gene match.

This clone has a single count. The V gene is TRBV7-2, the J gene TRBJ2-5; 8 bases agree with TRBD2. V gave up 2 bases and J gave up 4 bases; unmatched junction bases: 6. The CDR3 totals 15 residues. The germline gives CDR1 SGHTA, CDR2 FQGNSA. The CDR3 spells CASSLLGLVGETQYF. The CDR3 DNA sequence: TGTGCCAGCAGCTTATTGGGACTAGTAGGAGAGACCCAGTACTTC.

In this sample, this clone turned up once. One junction end disagrees with the germline gene, perhaps due to a read error. The chain recombines TRBV7-7 with TRBJ1-1; a weak D match, TRBD1 (5 bases). The germline CDR1 and CDR2 sequences are SSHAT and FNYEAQ (reference sequence). The CDR3 has 16 residues. CDR3 protein: CASSFRDGIFNTEAFF. The CDR3 nucleotides are TGTGCTAGCAGCTTTCGGGACGGCATCTTTAACACTGAAGCTTTCTTT.

This sequence joins TRBV6-5 and TRBJ2-5; 7 bases are shared with TRBD1. Trimming cost V 4 bases and J 1 base; bases outside gene matches: 6. The germline V gene has CDR1 MNHEY and CDR2 SVGAGI. The CDR3 loop spans 15 amino acids. CDR3 residues: CASSFDRALQETQYF. As DNA, the CDR3 is TGTGCCAGCAGTTTCGACAGGGCCCTCCAAGAGACCCAGTACTTC.